Listed below are T cell receptor beta chains from one sample, sequenced in a study of PD-1 blockade in classical Hodgkin lymphoma. Clones were read by immunoSEQ multiplex PCR, and TCRdb kept only the in-frame ones, dropping some. This sample has 150,000 or so clones, with less than 80% found just once. Sample: peripheral blood mononuclear cells (PBMCs), taken before the second cycle of nivolumab. The receptors here all came from a human donor with classical Hodgkin lymphoma. Both conserved end residues are part of each CDR3. The order of the fields is clone size, V gene, J gene, D gene, CDR3 DNA, CDR3 protein. A D gene is named only where the DNA matches it firmly. The listing skips clone size in some rows; elsewhere it reads once, few, many or a size class.

>-|TRBV18|TRBJ1-2|-
TGTGCCAGCTCACCACCAGCAGGGTACTATGGCTACACCTTC
CASSPPAGYYGYTF
>-|TRBV6-5|TRBJ1-2|-
TGTGCCAGCATCTCACGAGGAAGAAAGGCGTATGGCTACACCTTC
CASISRGRKAYGYTF
>few|TRBV4-1|TRBJ2-7|-
TGCGCCAGCAGCCAAGATGACTTTAGGACCTTGGGTTACGAGCAGTACTTC
CASSQDDFRTLGYEQYF
>-|TRBV6-6|TRBJ1-1|TRBD1
TGTGCCAGCAGTTCCACCGGGACAGGGAACACTGAAGCTTTCTTT
CASSSTGTGNTEAFF
>-|TRBV7-2|TRBJ2-1|TRBD2
TGTGCCAGCAGCCCGGGACTAGTCTACAATGAGCAGTTCTTC
CASSPGLVYNEQFF
>-|TRBV9|TRBJ2-5|TRBD2
TGTGCCAGCAGCCTGGTAGCGGGGGGGCGAGAGACCCAGTACTTC
CASSLVAGGRETQYF
>-|TRBV28|TRBJ1-2|-
TGTGCCAGCAGTTTGACCCGTCCAAACTATGGCTACACCTTC
CASSLTRPNYGYTF
>once|TRBV5-1|TRBJ2-5|TRBD2
TGCGCCAGCAGCCTGGGGTACCTAGCGGGGGGAAAAGAGACCCAGTACTTC
CASSLGYLAGGKETQYF
>-|TRBV5-1|TRBJ2-5|-
TGCGCCAGCAGCTTGGCTCGTATCAACCAAGAGACCCAGTACTTC
CASSLARINQETQYF
>-|TRBV10-3|TRBJ1-2|-
TGTGCCATTCGCCCCATCGCAAACTATGGCTACACCTTC
CAIRPIANYGYTF
>-|TRBV7-9|TRBJ1-4|-
TGTGCCAGCAGCTATTTGGGGGCTGAAAAACTGTTTTTT
CASSYLGAEKLFF
>-|TRBV7-6|TRBJ2-7|-
TGTGCCAGCAGCTTAGCGCACGGTCCCTCCTACGAGCAGTACTTC
CASSLAHGPSYEQYF
>-|TRBV19|TRBJ1-2|-
TGTGCCAGTAGACTAGTGGGGGCGTATGGCTACACCTTC
CASRLVGAYGYTF
>-|TRBV5-6|TRBJ1-2|TRBD1
TGTGCCAGCAGCTTCCCGACAGGGCCCTATGGCTACACCTTC
CASSFPTGPYGYTF
>-|TRBV10-3|TRBJ1-6|-
TGTGCCACCGCCGGGACCGAGAATTCACCCCTCCACTTT
CATAGTENSPLHF
>-|TRBV7-2|TRBJ2-5|-
TGTGCCAGCAGCTTAGCCAACATGGAGACCCAGTACTTC
CASSLANMETQYF
>-|TRBV5-1|TRBJ2-1|-
TGCGCCAGCAGCTTTGACACGTCCAATGAGCAGTTCTTC
CASSFDTSNEQFF
>-|TRBV19|TRBJ1-5|TRBD1
TGTGCCGTGACCTCCGGGACAGGGGTGATGGGCAATCAGCCCCAGCATTTT
CAVTSGTGVMGNQPQHF
>-|TRBV28|TRBJ1-2|-
TGTGCCAGCAGTTTTATTTACGTGGGGCACTATGGCTACACCTTC
CASSFIYVGHYGYTF
>-|TRBV6-6|TRBJ1-4|-
TGTGCCAGCAGTTACTCTGGCGGTTTGGGTGAAAAACTGTTTTTT
CASSYSGGLGEKLFF
>-|TRBV7-9|TRBJ2-3|-
TGTGCCAGCAGACGGACTTCTAACACAGATACGCAGTATTTT
CASRRTSNTDTQYF
>once|TRBV11-1|TRBJ2-5|-
TGTGCCAGCAGCTTACGGCAAGAGACCCAGTACTTC
CASSLRQETQYF
>-|TRBV4-3|TRBJ2-6|-
TGCGCCAGCAGCCCGGATGGGAGGTCATCTGGGGCCAACGTCCTGACTTTC
CASSPDGRSSGANVLTF
>-|TRBV7-9|TRBJ1-2|-
TGTGCCAGCAGCTTAGCGGCTGGGGGGACCTATGGCTACACCTTC
CASSLAAGGTYGYTF
>few|TRBV20-1|TRBJ2-5|-
TGCAGTGCAGAGCACCAAGAGACCCAGTACTTC
CSAEHQETQYF
>-|TRBV11-3|TRBJ2-4|TRBD2
TGTGCCAGCAGAGACGGGAGGCGTGCCAAAAACATTCAGTACTTC
CASRDGRRAKNIQYF
>-|TRBV21-1|TRBJ1-2|-
TGTGCCAGCAGCAAAGAAGTAACAGGGGGGATTGTCTATGGCTACACCTTC
CASSKEVTGGIVYGYTF
>-|TRBV7-9|TRBJ1-3|-
TGTGCCAGCGAAGGGGTCTCTGGAAACACCATATATTTT
CASEGVSGNTIYF
>-|TRBV27|TRBJ1-3|TRBD1
TGTGCCAGCAGTTTATCCGGGCGGGGACAGTATCTGGACTCTGGAAACACCATATATTTT
CASSLSGRGQYLDSGNTIYF
>-|TRBV2|TRBJ2-1|TRBD2
TGTGCCAGTCTCCCCTGGGCTAGCGGGAGTAATGAGCAGTTCTTC
CASLPWASGSNEQFF
>-|TRBV19|TRBJ2-4|TRBD1
TGTGCCAGTAGTATATTAACCACCGGACAGGGGCTTACCATTCAGTACTTC
CASSILTTGQGLTIQYF
>-|TRBV6-1|TRBJ1-5|TRBD1
TGTGCCAGCAGGGGGGACAGAAACAATCAGCCCCAGCATTTT
CASRGDRNNQPQHF
>once|TRBV19|TRBJ1-2|-
TGTGCCAGTACCGAAAGGACCGGCTATGGCTACACCTTC
CASTERTGYGYTF
>-|TRBV11-2|TRBJ2-4|-
TGTGCCAGCAGCTTAACCGGGGAATGGAAAAACATTCAGTACTTC
CASSLTGEWKNIQYF
>-|TRBV7-9|TRBJ1-4|TRBD1
TGTGCCAGCAGCCCACAGGGGGCGCGGGAAAAACTGTTTTTT
CASSPQGAREKLFF
>-|TRBV6-5|TRBJ1-5|-
TGTGCCAGCAGTTACTCGTTAGGGTCCAATCAGCCCCAGCATTTT
CASSYSLGSNQPQHF
>-|TRBV10-3|TRBJ1-1|-
TGTGCCATCAGTGAGTATGGCAGGGGCACTGAAGCTTTCTTT
CAISEYGRGTEAFF
>-|TRBV9|TRBJ1-3|-
TGTGCCAGCAGCGTAGCCGCTGCTGGAAACACCATATATTTT
CASSVAAAGNTIYF
>-|TRBV10-2|TRBJ2-2|-
TGCGCCAGCAGGGGCACCGGGGAGCTGTTTTTT
CASRGTGELFF
>few|TRBV5-4|TRBJ2-5|TRBD1
TGTGCCAGCAGCTTGGCACAGGGGGTATTCCAAGAGACCCAGTACTTC
CASSLAQGVFQETQYF
>-|TRBV7-9|TRBJ1-2|-
TGTGCCAGCAGCTTATCAGCAGGTCCTTCGGGTGGCTACACCTTC
CASSLSAGPSGGYTF
>few|TRBV28|TRBJ1-5|TRBD1
TGTGCCAGCAGTCGACCTACAGGGGGAAATCAGCCCCAGCATTTT
CASSRPTGGNQPQHF
>-|TRBV4-1|TRBJ1-6|-
TGCGCCAGCAGCCATCCCTCGGCGGGGCGGAGTTCACCCCTCCACTTT
CASSHPSAGRSSPLHF
>-|TRBV2|TRBJ1-2|TRBD1
TGTGCCAGCAGTGAAGCGGCAGGGGGCTTCTGGGGCTACACCTTC
CASSEAAGGFWGYTF
>-|TRBV10-3|TRBJ1-4|-
TGTGCCACCTGGACCCCGGGGGGCGAAAAACTGTTTTTT
CATWTPGGEKLFF
>-|TRBV27|TRBJ2-3|TRBD2
TGTGCCAGCAGTTCCCCGGGGATACTAGCGGGGCTACTAAGCACAGATACGCAGTATTTT
CASSSPGILAGLLSTDTQYF
>-|TRBV9|TRBJ1-4|TRBD1
TGTGCCAGCAGCGTTGGGACAGTAGGTGAAAAACTGTTTTTT
CASSVGTVGEKLFF
>-|TRBV11-3|TRBJ2-1|TRBD2
TGTGCCAGCAGCCCCGGGACTAGCGGGTACAATGAGCAGTTCTTC
CASSPGTSGYNEQFF
>-|TRBV9|TRBJ1-2|-
TGTGCCAGCAGCGTAGACGGACAGCCTAACTATGGCTACACCTTC
CASSVDGQPNYGYTF
>-|TRBV7-9|TRBJ2-1|TRBD2
TGTGCCAGCACCTACTATGGCGGGAGTGGGCCGGGTGAGCAGTTCTTC
CASTYYGGSGPGEQFF
>-|TRBV2|TRBJ2-7|TRBD1
TGTGCCAGCAGTTCCAACTCCTACAGGGGCCACGAGCAGTACTTC
CASSSNSYRGHEQYF
>-|TRBV11-2|TRBJ2-3|-
TGTGCCAGCAGCCCAGGGGGGCGTGCGACAGATACGCAGTATTTT
CASSPGGRATDTQYF
>-|TRBV18|TRBJ2-2|TRBD1
TGTGCCAGCTCACCCTCAGGGGGCTCGAGCACCGGGGAGCTGTTTTTT
CASSPSGGSSTGELFF
>-|TRBV7-3|TRBJ2-2|-
TGTGCCAGCAGCCGGGGAGGCCCGAACACCGGGGAGCTGTTTTTT
CASSRGGPNTGELFF